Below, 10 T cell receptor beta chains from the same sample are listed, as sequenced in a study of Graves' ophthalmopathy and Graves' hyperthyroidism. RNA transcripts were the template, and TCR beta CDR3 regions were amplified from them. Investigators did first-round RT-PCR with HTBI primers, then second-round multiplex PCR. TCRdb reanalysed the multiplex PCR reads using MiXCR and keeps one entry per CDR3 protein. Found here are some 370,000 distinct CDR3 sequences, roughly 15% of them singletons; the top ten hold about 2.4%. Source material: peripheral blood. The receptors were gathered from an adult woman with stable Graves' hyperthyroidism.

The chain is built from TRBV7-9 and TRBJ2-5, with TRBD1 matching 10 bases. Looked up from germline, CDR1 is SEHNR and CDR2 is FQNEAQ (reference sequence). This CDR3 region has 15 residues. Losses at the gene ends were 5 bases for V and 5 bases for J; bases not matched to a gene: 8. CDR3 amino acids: CASSSRGTGDETQYF. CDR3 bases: TGTGCCAGCAGCAGCAGGGGGACAGGGGACGAGACCCAGTACTTC.

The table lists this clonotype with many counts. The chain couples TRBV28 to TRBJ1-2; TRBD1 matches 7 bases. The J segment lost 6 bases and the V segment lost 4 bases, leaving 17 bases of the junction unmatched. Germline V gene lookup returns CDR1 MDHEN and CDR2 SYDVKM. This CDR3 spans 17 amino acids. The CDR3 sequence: CASSSHFLTTGFDGYTF. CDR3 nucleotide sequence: TGTGCCAGCAGTTCACACTTCTTGACGACAGGGTTTGATGGCTACACCTTC.

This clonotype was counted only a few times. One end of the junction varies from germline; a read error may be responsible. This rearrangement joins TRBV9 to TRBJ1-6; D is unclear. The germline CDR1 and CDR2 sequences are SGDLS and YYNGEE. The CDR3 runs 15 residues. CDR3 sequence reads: CACSVVWTAGSPLHF. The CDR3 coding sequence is TGTGCCTGCAGCGTAGTGTGGACGGCGGGTTCACCCCTCCACTTT.

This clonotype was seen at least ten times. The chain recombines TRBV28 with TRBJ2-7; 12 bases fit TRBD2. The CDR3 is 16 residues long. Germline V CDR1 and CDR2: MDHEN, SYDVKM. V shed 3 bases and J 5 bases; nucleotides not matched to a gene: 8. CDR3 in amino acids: CASSLDTSGRYNEQYF. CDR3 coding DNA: TGTGCCAGCAGTTTGGACACTAGCGGGAGGTATAACGAGCAGTACTTC.

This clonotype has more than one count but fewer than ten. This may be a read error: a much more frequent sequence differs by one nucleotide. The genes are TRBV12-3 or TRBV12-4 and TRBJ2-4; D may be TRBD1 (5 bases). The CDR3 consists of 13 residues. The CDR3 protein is CASKPGAVDIKYF. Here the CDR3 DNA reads TGTGCCAGCAAACCTGGGGCAGTTGACATTAAGTACTTC.

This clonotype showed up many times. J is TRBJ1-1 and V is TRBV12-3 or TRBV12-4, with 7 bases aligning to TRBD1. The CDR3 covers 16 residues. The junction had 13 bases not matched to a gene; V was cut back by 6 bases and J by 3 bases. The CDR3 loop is CASSRPGQPRDTEAFF. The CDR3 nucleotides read TGTGCCAGCAGCCGTCCGGGACAGCCGAGGGACACTGAAGCTTTCTTT.

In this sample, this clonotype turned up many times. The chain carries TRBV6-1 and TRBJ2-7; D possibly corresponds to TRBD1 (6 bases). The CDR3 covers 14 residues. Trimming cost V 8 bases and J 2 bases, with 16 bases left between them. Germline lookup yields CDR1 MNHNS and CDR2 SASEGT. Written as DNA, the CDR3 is TGTGCCAGCGTGTCCCAACAGGGACCCTACGAGCAGTACTTC. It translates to CASVSQQGPYEQYF.

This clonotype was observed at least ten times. CDR3 in DNA: TGCAGTGCTAGGGCAGATATGAACACTGAAGCTTTCTTT. Amino acids: CSARADMNTEAFF. The genes are TRBV20-1 and TRBJ1-1, with D unresolved. The CDR3 consists of 13 residues. Germline assignment: CDR1 DFQATT and CDR2 SNEGSKA (reference sequence). The ends were cut back, 3 bases at V and 0 bases at J, with 8 bases in the middle.

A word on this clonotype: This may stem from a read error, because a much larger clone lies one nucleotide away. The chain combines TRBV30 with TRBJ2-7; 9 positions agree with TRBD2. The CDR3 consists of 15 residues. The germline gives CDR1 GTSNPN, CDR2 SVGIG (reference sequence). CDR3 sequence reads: CAWSPTSGRTYEQCF. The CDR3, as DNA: TGTGCCTGGAGTCCCACTAGCGGGCGAACCTACGAGCAGTGCTTC.

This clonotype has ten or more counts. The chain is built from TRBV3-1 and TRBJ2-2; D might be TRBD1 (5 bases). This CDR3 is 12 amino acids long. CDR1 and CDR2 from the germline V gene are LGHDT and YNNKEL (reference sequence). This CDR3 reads CATLGRTGELFF. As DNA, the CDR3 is TGTGCTACGCTGGGGCGCACCGGGGAGCTGTTTTTT.